There are a few counts of the clone carrying this T cell receptor (beta chain). Its antigen is not known. Quantitative molecular-barcoded 5'-RACE generated the TCR beta libraries. TCRdb re-called the 5' RACE reads through MiXCR, storing one row per CDR3 protein. The sample carries a few hundred thousand distinct CDR3 sequences, around 20% recorded once. CDR3 length equals 15 residues. The entry originates in a study of CD8 T cells in ankylosing spondylitis. Study-wide points: Blood from ankylosing spondylitis patients appeared to carry a characteristic roughly 8-variant TCR beta motif.

The chain has TRBV21-1 and TRBJ2-1; TRBD2, the table's D call, was not compared with the DNA. TRBV21-1 is assigned pseudogene status. The sample consisted of blood, either unsorted or a sorted T cell fraction (not recorded which). The receptor comes from a male donor with ankylosing spondylitis. The chain's CDR3 is CASSTLAGTRDEQFF. DNA of the CDR3: TGTGCCAGCAGCACCCTAGCGGGGACTAGGGATGAGCAGTTCTTC.